The 29 T cell receptor beta chains below come from one sample, sequenced in a study of blood T cells in healthy people across ages. Primed by a sample-barcoded 5' primer and a J-beta primer mix, a second PCR proceeded for roughly 6 to 12 cycles. A single record per CDR3 protein comes from TCRdb applying MiXCR to the 5' RACE reads. The sample yields approximately 800,000 distinct CDR3 sequences, around 34% seen once. The sequenced sample consisted of blood. These receptors originate from a man between 18 and 35 years old in good health.

V and J are TRBV6-4 and TRBJ2-3; D not resolved. Germline loops: CDR1 MRHNA, CDR2 SNTAGT. Trimming pared 3 bases from V and 0 bases from J, leaving 7 bases between. The CDR3 spans 14 residues. The CDR3 is CASSESRSTDTQYF. CDR3 DNA sequence: TGTGCCAGCAGTGAGTCCCGGAGCACAGATACGCAGTATTTT.

This clonotype was observed at least ten times. This chain links TRBV20-1 with TRBJ2-7, with D possibly being TRBD2 (5 bases). This CDR3 region has 17 residues. V was trimmed by 0 bases and J by 4 bases, leaving 22 bases between them. Looked up from germline, CDR1 is DFQATT and CDR2 is SNEGSKA (reference sequence). As DNA, the CDR3 is TGCAGTGCTAGAGATTCCCCCGCAGAGGCGAGGGTGTACGAGCAGTACTTC. The encoded protein is CSARDSPAEARVYEQYF.

This clonotype was counted a few times. The V gene is TRBV19, the J gene TRBJ2-3; D is unclear. V lost 3 bases, J lost 5 bases, and 9 bases lay in between. This CDR3 has 13 amino acids. In germline, CDR1 is LNHDA, CDR2 SQIVND (reference sequence). The CDR3, as DNA: TGTGCCAGTAGTATTATGGTTGAAGATACGCAGTATTTT. Protein sequence: CASSIMVEDTQYF.

About this clonotype: A junction boundary mismatches the germline segment, possibly from a read error. This chain joins TRBV5-5 and TRBJ1-2, with 8 bases identical to TRBD1. Germline CDR1 SGHKS, CDR2 YYEKEE (reference sequence). The CDR3 covers 15 residues. This CDR3 is CVSSGIQGEGYGYTF. The CDR3 DNA is TGTGTCAGCAGCGGAATACAGGGGGAGGGCTATGGCTACACCTTC.

The V call is TRBV30, the J call TRBJ2-5; possible D gene TRBD1, 5 bases. V was trimmed by 0 bases and J by 7 bases, leaving 24 bases between them. Per germline, CDR1 GTSNPN and CDR2 SVGIG (reference sequence). The CDR3 spans 17 residues. The CDR3 bases are TGTGCCTGGAGTGTGAGGTCGGCCAGAGCAGGGAAAGGGACCCAGTACTTC. As protein: CAWSVRSARAGKGTQYF.

Only a few counts were recorded for this clonotype. This chain connects TRBV12-3 or TRBV12-4 to TRBJ1-4, with 8 bases identical to TRBD1. The CDR3 is made up of 17 amino acids. J was trimmed by 2 bases and V by 3 bases; bases with no gene match: 8. The CDR3 nucleotides are TGTGCCAGCAGTTTTGTCAGGGGGCTTGGGACTAATGAAAAACTGTTTTTT. This encodes CASSFVRGLGTNEKLFF.

This clonotype was picked up a small number of times. The rearrangement links TRBV12-3 or TRBV12-4 to TRBJ2-3; D ambiguous. V was trimmed by 3 bases and J by 1 base, leaving 17 bases between them. The CDR3 has 17 residues. Written as DNA, the CDR3 is TGTGCCAGCAGTTTGGCGCCAGATGTCGACCGCACAGATACGCAGTATTTT. Encoded protein: CASSLAPDVDRTDTQYF.

V gene TRBV29-1 combines with J gene TRBJ2-7; D tentatively reads TRBD1 or TRBD2 (6 bases each). The V end lost 7 bases, the J end lost 7 bases, and 26 bases lay between the germline ends. CDR3 length: 15 residues. In germline, CDR1 is SQVTM, CDR2 ANQGSEA. CDR3 loop: CSALGGHYSYNEQYF. The CDR3, as DNA: TGCAGCGCACTGGGGGGACACTATTCCTACAATGAGCAGTACTTC.

The chain combines TRBV5-1 with TRBJ2-1; 8 bases map to TRBD2. Gene TRBJ2-7 matches the end of the DNA better, so the J call may be wrong. The CDR3 is made up of 17 amino acids. The germline gives CDR1 SGHRS, CDR2 YFSETQ. The CDR3 bases are TGCGCCAGCAGCCCGAACCTAGCGGGCGGTTTCTACAATGAGCAGTACTTC. Translating it yields CASSPNLAGGFYNEQYF.

This sequence joins TRBV20-1 and TRBJ2-3, with D possibly being TRBD1 or TRBD2 (5 bases each). The CDR3 sequence is 17 residues long. Per germline, CDR1 DFQATT and CDR2 SNEGSKA (reference sequence). Trimming pared 0 bases from V and 1 base from J, leaving 17 bases between. The chain's CDR3 is CSARDIGYGDGTDTQYF. CDR3 nucleotide sequence: TGCAGTGCTAGAGATATAGGGTACGGGGACGGCACAGATACGCAGTATTTT.

The genes are TRBV2 and TRBJ2-2; tentatively, D is TRBD2 (5 bases). Germline V gene lookup returns CDR1 SNHLY and CDR2 FYNNEI. V was cut by 4 bases and J by 1 base, with 10 bases left in between. CDR3 length: 15 residues. For the CDR3, the DNA is TGTGCCAGCAGTGTCACAGCGGTGAACACCGGGGAGCTGTTTTTT. Translation: CASSVTAVNTGELFF.

The chain carries TRBV12-3 or TRBV12-4 and TRBJ1-5, with a tentative D call TRBD1 (5 bases). The CDR3 has 14 amino acids. V was shortened by 3 bases and J by 5 bases, with 11 bases between the two germline ends. DNA for the CDR3: TGTGCCAGCAGTTTTGAGGGGTTGGATCAGCCCCAGCATTTT. This sequence encodes CASSFEGLDQPQHF.

The V gene is TRBV5-1, the J gene TRBJ1-1; D is possibly TRBD1 (5 bases). Germline-derived CDR1 and CDR2 are SGHRS and YFSETQ. The V gene lost 0 bases and the J gene lost 1 base, with 7 bases spanning the gap. The length of the CDR3 is 14 residues. As DNA, the CDR3 is TGCGCCAGCAGCTTGGACAGGAGGAACACTGAAGCTTTCTTT. It encodes CASSLDRRNTEAFF.

This clonotype has just a few counts. This chain connects TRBV3-1 to TRBJ2-7; 9 bases agree with TRBD2. The germline V gene encodes CDR1 LGHDT and CDR2 YNNKEL (reference sequence). The CDR3 length is 16 residues. V dropped 4 bases and J dropped 2; count of bases not matched to a gene: 9. The CDR3 DNA follows: TGTGCCAGCAGCCGTATTCCGGGACTAGCTCCCTACGAGCAGTACTTC. Protein product: CASSRIPGLAPYEQYF.

About this clonotype: Mismatch with germline at one junction end may stem from a read error. J is TRBJ2-2 and V is TRBV7-8; maybe TRBD2 (5 bases). This CDR3 has 14 residues. CDR1 and CDR2 (germline): SGHVS, FQNEAQ. CDR3 protein: CAGSLGGLTGELFF. In DNA, the CDR3 is TGTGCCGGCAGCTTAGGAGGTCTCACCGGGGAGCTGTTTTTT.

The CDR3 DNA follows: TGCAGTGCCACAGGGACTGCGAACACCGGGGAGCTGTTTTTT. The encoded protein is CSATGTANTGELFF. The gene calls are TRBV20-1 and TRBJ2-2, with D possibly called TRBD1 or TRBD2 (6 bases each). This CDR3 has 14 amino acids. In germline, CDR1 is DFQATT, CDR2 SNEGSKA (reference sequence). Trimming stripped 6 bases from V and 0 bases from J, with 11 bases between.

The rearrangement joins TRBV3-1 to TRBJ2-1, with 7 bases fitting TRBD2. J lost 6 bases, V lost 4 bases, and 12 bases had no gene match. The germline CDR1 and CDR2 sequences are LGHDT and YNNKEL (reference sequence). The CDR3 loop spans 16 amino acids. CDR3 sequence (DNA): TGTGCCAGCAGCCTACTTACGGGAGGCCTTGGCAATGAGCAGTTCTTC. Amino acids: CASSLLTGGLGNEQFF.

V gene TRBV13 combines with J gene TRBJ2-5; D unresolved. Between the trimmed V and J ends, which lost 4 bases and 2 bases, there was a span of 20 bases. The CDR3 runs to 17 residues. CDR1 PRHDT and CDR2 FYEKMQ come from the germline V gene (reference sequence). The CDR3, as DNA: TGTGCCAGCAGCTATTTTTCTCCATTTGGGATGCAAGAGACCCAGTACTTC. It codes for CASSYFSPFGMQETQYF.

This clonotype was found a few times. CDR3 loop: CSAPPPTPRTNEQYF. The CDR3 coding sequence is TGCAGTGCTCCTCCCCCCACCCCCAGGACCAATGAGCAGTACTTC. The rearrangement joins TRBV20-1 to TRBJ2-5; D remains ambiguous. Germline values: CDR1 DFQATT, CDR2 SNEGSKA (reference sequence). The length of the CDR3 is 15 residues. Trimming took 5 bases from V and 11 from J, leaving 27 bases between them.

This clonotype occurred a few times. The chain recombines TRBV7-2 with TRBJ1-4; no clear D gene. The CDR3 covers 15 residues. Trimming cost V 2 bases and J 0 bases, with 7 bases left between them. Germline-derived CDR1 and CDR2 are SGHTA and FQGNSA. The chain's CDR3 is CASSLRRSTNEKLFF. In DNA, the CDR3 is TGTGCCAGCAGCTTAAGGAGGTCAACTAATGAAAAACTGTTTTTT.

This clonotype turned up a few times. V and J are TRBV7-6 and TRBJ1-5; 8 positions agree with TRBD1. The trim removed 1 base at V and 3 bases at J, leaving 8 bases unmatched. The CDR3 extends over 17 amino acids. Per the germline V gene, CDR1 is SGHVS and CDR2 is FNYEAQ. The CDR3, as DNA: TGTGCCAGCAGCTTAGGGACAGGGAAATCCTCCAATCAGCCCCAGCATTTT. Translated, it gives CASSLGTGKSSNQPQHF.

This clonotype was counted between two and nine times. The chain links TRBV14 to TRBJ2-1; 7 bases align to TRBD2. The CDR3 has 16 residues. Unmatched junction bases numbered 8, after V lost 4 bases and J lost 2 bases. Per germline, CDR1 SGHDN and CDR2 FVKESK. CDR3 nucleotides: TGTGCCAGCAGCCCCCGAGCGGGGTCCACCTACAATGAGCAGTTCTTC. Protein product: CASSPRAGSTYNEQFF. Full variable domain (rest looked up from reference TRBV14 and TRBJ2-1): EAGVTQFPSHSVIEKGQTVTLRCDPISGHDNLYWYRRVMGKEIKFLLHFVKESKQDESGMPNNRFLAERTGGTYSTLKVQPAELEDSGVYFCASSPRAGSTYNEQFFGPGTRLTVL.

This clonotype has at least ten counts. The junction differs from germline at one of its ends, possibly a read error. The chain combines TRBV5-1 with TRBJ2-5, with D possibly being TRBD1 (6 bases). The germline CDR1 and CDR2 sequences are SGHRS and YFSETQ. CDR3 size: 14 residues. The CDR3 DNA reads TGTGCCAGCAGCTTGGGGGCATATCAAGAGACCCAGTACTTC. Residues: CASSLGAYQETQYF.

The V gene is TRBV29-1, the J gene TRBJ1-2; D not resolved. The CDR3 is 12 residues long. Trimming left V 4 bases short and J 10 bases short, with 16 bases between. CDR1 and CDR2 from the germline V gene are SQVTM and ANQGSEA. DNA for the CDR3: TGCAGCGTTGGATCATTGGGAATGGACTACACCTTC. It yields the protein CSVGSLGMDYTF.

The genes are TRBV7-2 and TRBJ2-5, with D possibly being TRBD2 (6 bases). CDR1 and CDR2 (germline): SGHTA, FQGNSA. The CDR3 sequence is 14 residues long. Deletions cut 0 bases from V and 3 bases from J, with 8 bases between. This CDR3 reads CASSLAWGEETQYF. The CDR3 region has the DNA TGTGCCAGCAGCTTAGCGTGGGGGGAAGAGACCCAGTACTTC.

This clonotype has a handful of counts. The rearrangement joins TRBV20-1 to TRBJ1-2, with D possibly matching TRBD1 (5 bases). The CDR3 covers 13 residues. CDR1 and CDR2 from the germline V gene are DFQATT and SNEGSKA (reference sequence). Trimming removed 3 bases at V and 4 bases at J, with 12 bases between. Here the CDR3 reads CSASIGTGYGYTF. CDR3 sequence (DNA): TGCAGTGCTAGTATCGGGACCGGCTATGGCTACACCTTC.

The rearrangement uses TRBV6-5 and TRBJ2-1; D is unresolved. The CDR3 runs 14 residues. The germline V and J ends were trimmed by 4 bases and 7 bases, with 14 bases remaining between them. Germline lookup yields CDR1 MNHEY and CDR2 SVGAGI. The CDR3 sequence: CASSSPSMGNEQFF. CDR3 coding DNA: TGTGCCAGCAGTTCCCCCTCCATGGGAAATGAGCAGTTCTTC.

This clonotype has more than one count but fewer than ten. The gene calls are TRBV25-1 and TRBJ2-5, with no clear D. The CDR3 runs 11 residues. Per the germline V gene, CDR1 is MGHDK and CDR2 is SYGVNS. Trimming removed 8 bases at V and 11 bases at J, with 15 bases between. CDR3 DNA sequence: TGTGCCAGCCATAGTCTAAATGAGCAGTACTTC. Translated, it gives CASHSLNEQYF.

CDR3 bases: TGTGCCAGCCTTGACTCAAACTCCTACAATGAGCAGTACTTC. It translates to CASLDSNSYNEQYF. This sequence joins TRBV6-6 and TRBJ2-1; no firm D call. The J call may be wrong; the DNA end is better matched by TRBJ2-7. The CDR3 contains 14 residues. From germline, CDR1 is MNHNY and CDR2 SVGAGI (reference sequence).